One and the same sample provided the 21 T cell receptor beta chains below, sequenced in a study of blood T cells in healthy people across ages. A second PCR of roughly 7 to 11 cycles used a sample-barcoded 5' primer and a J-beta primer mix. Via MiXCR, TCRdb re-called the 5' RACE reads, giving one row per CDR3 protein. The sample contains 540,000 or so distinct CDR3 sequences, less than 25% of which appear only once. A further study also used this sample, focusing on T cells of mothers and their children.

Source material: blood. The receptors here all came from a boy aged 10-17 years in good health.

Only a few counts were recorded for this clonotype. The CDR3 loop reads CASSQGGLADNEQFF. DNA of the CDR3: TGCGCCAGCAGCCAAGGAGGCCTAGCGGACAATGAGCAGTTCTTC. V gene TRBV4-3 combines with J gene TRBJ2-1; 7 nucleotides agree with TRBD2. V lost 1 base, J lost 5 bases, and 5 bases stayed unmatched. The CDR3 runs to 15 residues. Germline CDR1 LGHNA, CDR2 YSLEER.

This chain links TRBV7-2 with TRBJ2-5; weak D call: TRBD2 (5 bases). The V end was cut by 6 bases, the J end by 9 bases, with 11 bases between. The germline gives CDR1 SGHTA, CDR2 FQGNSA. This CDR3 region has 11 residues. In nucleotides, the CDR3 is TGTGCCAGCAGACTGACCGGGGCCCAGTACTTC. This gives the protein CASRLTGAQYF.

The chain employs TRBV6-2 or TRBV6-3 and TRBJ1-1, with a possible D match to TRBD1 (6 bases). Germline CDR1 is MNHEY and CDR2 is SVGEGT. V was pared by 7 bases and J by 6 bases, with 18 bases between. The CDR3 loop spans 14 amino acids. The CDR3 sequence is CASIPYLRGAEAFF. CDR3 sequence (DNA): TGTGCCAGCATTCCCTACCTCAGGGGCGCTGAAGCTTTCTTT.

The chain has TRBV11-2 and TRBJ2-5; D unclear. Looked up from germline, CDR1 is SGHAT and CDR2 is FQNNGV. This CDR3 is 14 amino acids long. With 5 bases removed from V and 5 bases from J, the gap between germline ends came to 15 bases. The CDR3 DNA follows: TGTGCCAGCAGCACCCCTTGGGTGTGGGAGACCCAGTACTTC. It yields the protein CASSTPWVWETQYF.

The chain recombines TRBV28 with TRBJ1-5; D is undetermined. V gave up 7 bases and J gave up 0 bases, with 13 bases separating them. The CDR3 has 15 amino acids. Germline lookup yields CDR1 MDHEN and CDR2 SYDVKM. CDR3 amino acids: CASTWGDYSNQPQHF. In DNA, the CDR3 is TGTGCCAGCACCTGGGGAGACTATAGCAATCAGCCCCAGCATTTT.

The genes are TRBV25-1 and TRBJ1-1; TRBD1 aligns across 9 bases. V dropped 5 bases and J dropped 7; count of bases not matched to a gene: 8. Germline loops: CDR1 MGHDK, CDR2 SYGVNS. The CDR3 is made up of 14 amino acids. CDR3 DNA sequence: TGTGCCAGCAGTAAAGACAGGGGGTACGGTGAAGCTTTCTTT. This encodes CASSKDRGYGEAFF.

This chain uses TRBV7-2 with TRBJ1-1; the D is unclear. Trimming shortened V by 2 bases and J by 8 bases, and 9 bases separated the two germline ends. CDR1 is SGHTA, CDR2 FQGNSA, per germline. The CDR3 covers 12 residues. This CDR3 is CASSLFDSEAFF. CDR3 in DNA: TGTGCCAGCAGCTTATTCGACTCCGAAGCTTTCTTT.

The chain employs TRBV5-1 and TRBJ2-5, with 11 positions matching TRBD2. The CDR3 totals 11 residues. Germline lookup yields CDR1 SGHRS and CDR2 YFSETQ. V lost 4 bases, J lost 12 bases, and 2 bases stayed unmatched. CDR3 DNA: TGCGCCAGCAGCGCTAGCGGGAGGAAGTACTTC. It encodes CASSASGRKYF.

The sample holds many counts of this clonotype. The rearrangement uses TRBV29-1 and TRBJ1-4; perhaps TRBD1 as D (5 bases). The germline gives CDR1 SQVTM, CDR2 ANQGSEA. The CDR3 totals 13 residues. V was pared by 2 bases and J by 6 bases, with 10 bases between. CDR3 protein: CSVERGADEKLFF. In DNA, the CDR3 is TGCAGCGTTGAACGAGGGGCTGATGAAAAACTGTTTTTT.

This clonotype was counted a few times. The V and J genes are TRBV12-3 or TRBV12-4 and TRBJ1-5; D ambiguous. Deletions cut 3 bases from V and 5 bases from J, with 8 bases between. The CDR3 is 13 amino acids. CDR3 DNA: TGTGCCAGCAGTTTGGAAGGAGATCAGCCCCAGCATTTT. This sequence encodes CASSLEGDQPQHF.

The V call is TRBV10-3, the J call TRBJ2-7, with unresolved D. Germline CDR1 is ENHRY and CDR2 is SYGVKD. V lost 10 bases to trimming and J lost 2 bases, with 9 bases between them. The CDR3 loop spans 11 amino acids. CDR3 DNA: TGTGCCACCTACGCCGCCTACGAGCAGTACTTC. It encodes CATYAAYEQYF.

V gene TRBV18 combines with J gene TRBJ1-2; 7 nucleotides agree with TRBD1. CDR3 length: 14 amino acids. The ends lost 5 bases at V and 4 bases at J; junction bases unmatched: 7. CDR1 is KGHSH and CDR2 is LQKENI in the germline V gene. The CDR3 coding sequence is TGTGCCAGCTCAGGAGACAGGGCGGGCTATGGCTACACCTTC. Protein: CASSGDRAGYGYTF.

The CDR3 coding sequence is TGTGCCAGCAGCGCCTCTAGCGTCCCTTACAATGAGCAGTTCTTC. Translation: CASSASSVPYNEQFF. The V gene is TRBV9, the J gene TRBJ2-1; D perhaps matches TRBD2 (6 bases). CDR1 is SGDLS, CDR2 YYNGEE, per germline. V was trimmed by 3 bases and J by 4 bases, leaving 14 bases between them. The CDR3 spans 15 residues.

The CDR3 region is CASSLLGDQTQYF. Written as DNA, the CDR3 is TGTGCCAGCAGTTTATTGGGTGATCAGACCCAGTACTTC. This chain uses TRBV27 with TRBJ2-5, with D unclear. V lost 1 base, J lost 6 bases, and 9 bases lay in between. Germline V gene sequence: CDR1 MNHEY, CDR2 SMNVEV (reference sequence). This CDR3 region has 13 residues.

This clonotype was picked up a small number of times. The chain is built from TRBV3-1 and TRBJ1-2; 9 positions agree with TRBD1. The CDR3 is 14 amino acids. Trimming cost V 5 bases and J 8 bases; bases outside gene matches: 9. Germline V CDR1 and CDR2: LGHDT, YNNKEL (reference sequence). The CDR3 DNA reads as TGTGCCAGCAGCACAGGGGGCGAGTCGAGCGGCTACACCTTC. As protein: CASSTGGESSGYTF.

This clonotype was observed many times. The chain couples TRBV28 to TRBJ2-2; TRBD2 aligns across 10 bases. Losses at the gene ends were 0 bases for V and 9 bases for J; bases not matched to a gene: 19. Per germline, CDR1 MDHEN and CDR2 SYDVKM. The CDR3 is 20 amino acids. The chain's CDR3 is CASSLWGFGTATSGVRELFF. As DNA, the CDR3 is TGTGCCAGCAGTTTATGGGGTTTTGGGACAGCAACTAGCGGGGTCAGGGAGCTGTTTTTT.

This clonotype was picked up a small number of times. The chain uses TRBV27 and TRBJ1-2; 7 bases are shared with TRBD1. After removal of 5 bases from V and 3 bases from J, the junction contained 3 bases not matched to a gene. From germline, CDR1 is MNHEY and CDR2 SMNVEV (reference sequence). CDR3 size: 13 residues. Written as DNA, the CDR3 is TGTGCCAGCAGTCAGGGGGTGGACTATGGCTACACCTTC. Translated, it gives CASSQGVDYGYTF.

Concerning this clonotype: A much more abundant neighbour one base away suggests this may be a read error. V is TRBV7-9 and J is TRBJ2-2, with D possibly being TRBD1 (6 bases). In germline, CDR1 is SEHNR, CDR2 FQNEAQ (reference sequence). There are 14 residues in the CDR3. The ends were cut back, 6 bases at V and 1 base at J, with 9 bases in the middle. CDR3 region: CASRSGQNTGELFF. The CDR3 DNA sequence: TGTGCCAGCAGATCGGGACAGAACACCGGGGAGCTGTTTTTT.

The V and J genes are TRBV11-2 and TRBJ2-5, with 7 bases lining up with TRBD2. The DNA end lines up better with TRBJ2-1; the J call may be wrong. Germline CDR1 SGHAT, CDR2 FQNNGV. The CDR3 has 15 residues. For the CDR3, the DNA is TGTGCCAGCAGCTATACTAGCGTCATCCATATAGAGCAGTTCTTC. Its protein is CASSYTSVIHIEQFF.

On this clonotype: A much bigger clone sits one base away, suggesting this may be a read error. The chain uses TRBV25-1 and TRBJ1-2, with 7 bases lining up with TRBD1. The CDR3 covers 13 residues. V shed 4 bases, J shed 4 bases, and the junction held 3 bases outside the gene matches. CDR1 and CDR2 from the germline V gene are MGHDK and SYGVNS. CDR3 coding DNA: TGTGCCAGCAGTGCGACAGGGACCTATGGCTACACCTTC. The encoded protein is CASSATGTYGYTF.

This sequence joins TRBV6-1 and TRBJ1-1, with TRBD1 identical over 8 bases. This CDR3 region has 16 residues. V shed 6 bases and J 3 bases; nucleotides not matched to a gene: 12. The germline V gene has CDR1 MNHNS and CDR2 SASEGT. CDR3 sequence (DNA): TGTGCCAGCAGGAGAAATCCCGGGACAGGAGACACTGAAGCTTTCTTT. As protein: CASRRNPGTGDTEAFF.